This TCR beta chain came from a study of blood T cell repertoires in COVID-19. For the study at large: The study drew acute and convalescent COVID-19 samples from the United States, Italy and Spain.

Germline CDR1 and CDR2: MDHEN and SYDVKM. The CDR3 extends over 17 amino acids. The V gene end was trimmed by 2 bases and the J gene end by 5 bases; junction bases not matched to a gene: 12. Study processing details: How many nucleated cells were present was estimated from reference gene primer amplification. The table came from immunoSEQ multiplex PCR; TCRdb's copy has only in-frame clones and leaves some out. The V and J calls and clone size were taken over from that table, and D and trimming were inferred from the DNA. The sample consists of tens of thousands of clones, about 86% of them appearing once.

The sequence was collected from a woman aged 80 or over in a cohort sampled during active or convalescent COVID-19. This rearrangement joins TRBV28 to TRBJ2-4; TRBD1 agrees at 7 bases. The sample was peripheral blood. CDR3 bases: TGTGCCAGCAGTTTACCGCAGGGGGTGGGAAGCCAAAACATTCAGTACTTC. This translates into CASSLPQGVGSQNIQYF.